This T cell receptor (beta chain) was sequenced in a study of blood T cell repertoires in COVID-19. V lost 2 bases, J lost 1 base, and 3 bases stayed unmatched. This CDR3 region has 15 residues. CDR1 SGHTA and CDR2 FQGNSA come from the germline V gene. The data were produced by immunoSEQ multiplex PCR, yet TCRdb's version contains in-frame clones alone and is incomplete. There are more than 100,000 clones in the sample; 88% occur only once, and less than 4% lies in the top ten. Sequenced: peripheral blood. The genes are TRBV7-2 and TRBJ2-7; TRBD1 aligns across 9 bases. This sequence originates from a human donor in a cohort sampled during active COVID-19. CDR3 residues: CASSLRQGGSYEQYF. CDR3 nucleotides: TGTGCCAGCAGCTTACGACAGGGGGGATCCTACGAGCAGTACTTC.